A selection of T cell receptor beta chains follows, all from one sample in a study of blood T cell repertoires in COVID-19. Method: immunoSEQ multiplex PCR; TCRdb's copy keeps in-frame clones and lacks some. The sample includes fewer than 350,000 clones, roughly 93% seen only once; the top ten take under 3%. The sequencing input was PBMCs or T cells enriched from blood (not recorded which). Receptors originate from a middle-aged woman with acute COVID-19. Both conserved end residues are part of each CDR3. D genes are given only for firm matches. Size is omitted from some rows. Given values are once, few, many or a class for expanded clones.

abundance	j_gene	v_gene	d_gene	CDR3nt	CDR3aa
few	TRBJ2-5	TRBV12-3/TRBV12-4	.	TGTGCCAGCAGTCCACAGGCTCTGGAGACCCAGTACTTC	CASSPQALETQYF
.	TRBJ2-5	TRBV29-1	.	TGCAGCGTTGATAGGACAACTCAAGAGACCCAGTACTTC	CSVDRTTQETQYF
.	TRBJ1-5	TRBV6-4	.	TGTGCCAGCAGTGTAACCCTCAGGGTCTGGGAACAGCCCCAGCATTTT	CASSVTLRVWEQPQHF
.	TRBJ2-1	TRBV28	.	TGTGCCAGCATACCCGAACACCGGACAGACAATGAGCAGTTCTTC	CASIPEHRTDNEQFF
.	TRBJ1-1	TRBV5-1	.	TGCGCCAGCAGCCCGGGACACGGTGTGGGAAACACTGAAGCTTTCTTT	CASSPGHGVGNTEAFF
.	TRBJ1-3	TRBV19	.	TGTGCCAGTAGTATAGACAGGTTCTCTGGAAACACCATATATTTT	CASSIDRFSGNTIYF
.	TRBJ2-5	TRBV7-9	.	TGTGCCAGCAGCTCCGGACTGCAAGAGACCCAGTACTTC	CASSSGLQETQYF
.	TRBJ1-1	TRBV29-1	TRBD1	TGCAGCGCCCGCATGACAGGGAGAACTGAAGCTTTCTTT	CSARMTGRTEAFF
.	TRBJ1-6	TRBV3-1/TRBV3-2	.	TGTGCCAGCAGCCCCAGACAGACGTATAATTCACCCCTCCACTTT	CASSPRQTYNSPLHF
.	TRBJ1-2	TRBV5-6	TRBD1	TGTGCCAGCAGCCTGGACAGGGTAGTGCACTATGGCTACACCTTC	CASSLDRVVHYGYTF
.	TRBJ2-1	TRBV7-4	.	TGTGCCAGCAGCTTAGAGAGTCCTAGCCCGAAAAACAATGAGCAGTTCTTC	CASSLESPSPKNNEQFF
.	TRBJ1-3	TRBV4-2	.	TGTGCCAGCAGCCCGGAACAGGGAGTCCCTGGAAACACCATATATTTT	CASSPEQGVPGNTIYF
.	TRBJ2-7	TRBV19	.	TGTGCCAGTACCACATACTGGAGGATTAAGGAAAGCCACTACGAGCAGTACTTC	CASTTYWRIKESHYEQYF
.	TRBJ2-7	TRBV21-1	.	TGTGCCAGCAGCAAAGGACAACAGGGACCTTTTGACGAGCAGTACTTC	CASSKGQQGPFDEQYF
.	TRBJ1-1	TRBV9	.	TGTGCCAGCAGCGTCCTGGGGGGGAACACTGAAGCTTTCTTT	CASSVLGGNTEAFF
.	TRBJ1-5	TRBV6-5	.	TGTGCCAGCAGTTCACAGGGAGGGTACGGCAATCAGCCCCAGCATTTT	CASSSQGGYGNQPQHF
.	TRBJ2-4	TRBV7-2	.	TGTGCCAGCAGCGTCAGGACAGCCCTAGCCAAAAACATTCAGTACTTC	CASSVRTALAKNIQYF
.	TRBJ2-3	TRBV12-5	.	TGTGCTAGTGGTTTGGTGTCGGGCGGGAGCACAGATACGCAGTATTTT	CASGLVSGGSTDTQYF
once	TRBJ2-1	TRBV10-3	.	TGTGCCATCAGTGAGTCGAGTGGGGGAGGTTACAATGAGCAGTTCTTC	CAISESSGGGYNEQFF
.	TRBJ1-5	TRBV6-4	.	TGTGCCAGCAGTGAGATCGTAGTAACTAGCAATCAGCCCCAGCATTTT	CASSEIVVTSNQPQHF
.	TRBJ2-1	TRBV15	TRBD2	TGTGCCACCAGCAGACCAGCGGGAGGGGGGAGTGAGCAGTTCTTC	CATSRPAGGGSEQFF
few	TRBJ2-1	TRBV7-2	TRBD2	TGTGCCAGCAGCTTTACTAGCGGGAGTTCATCTGAGCAGTTCTTC	CASSFTSGSSSEQFF